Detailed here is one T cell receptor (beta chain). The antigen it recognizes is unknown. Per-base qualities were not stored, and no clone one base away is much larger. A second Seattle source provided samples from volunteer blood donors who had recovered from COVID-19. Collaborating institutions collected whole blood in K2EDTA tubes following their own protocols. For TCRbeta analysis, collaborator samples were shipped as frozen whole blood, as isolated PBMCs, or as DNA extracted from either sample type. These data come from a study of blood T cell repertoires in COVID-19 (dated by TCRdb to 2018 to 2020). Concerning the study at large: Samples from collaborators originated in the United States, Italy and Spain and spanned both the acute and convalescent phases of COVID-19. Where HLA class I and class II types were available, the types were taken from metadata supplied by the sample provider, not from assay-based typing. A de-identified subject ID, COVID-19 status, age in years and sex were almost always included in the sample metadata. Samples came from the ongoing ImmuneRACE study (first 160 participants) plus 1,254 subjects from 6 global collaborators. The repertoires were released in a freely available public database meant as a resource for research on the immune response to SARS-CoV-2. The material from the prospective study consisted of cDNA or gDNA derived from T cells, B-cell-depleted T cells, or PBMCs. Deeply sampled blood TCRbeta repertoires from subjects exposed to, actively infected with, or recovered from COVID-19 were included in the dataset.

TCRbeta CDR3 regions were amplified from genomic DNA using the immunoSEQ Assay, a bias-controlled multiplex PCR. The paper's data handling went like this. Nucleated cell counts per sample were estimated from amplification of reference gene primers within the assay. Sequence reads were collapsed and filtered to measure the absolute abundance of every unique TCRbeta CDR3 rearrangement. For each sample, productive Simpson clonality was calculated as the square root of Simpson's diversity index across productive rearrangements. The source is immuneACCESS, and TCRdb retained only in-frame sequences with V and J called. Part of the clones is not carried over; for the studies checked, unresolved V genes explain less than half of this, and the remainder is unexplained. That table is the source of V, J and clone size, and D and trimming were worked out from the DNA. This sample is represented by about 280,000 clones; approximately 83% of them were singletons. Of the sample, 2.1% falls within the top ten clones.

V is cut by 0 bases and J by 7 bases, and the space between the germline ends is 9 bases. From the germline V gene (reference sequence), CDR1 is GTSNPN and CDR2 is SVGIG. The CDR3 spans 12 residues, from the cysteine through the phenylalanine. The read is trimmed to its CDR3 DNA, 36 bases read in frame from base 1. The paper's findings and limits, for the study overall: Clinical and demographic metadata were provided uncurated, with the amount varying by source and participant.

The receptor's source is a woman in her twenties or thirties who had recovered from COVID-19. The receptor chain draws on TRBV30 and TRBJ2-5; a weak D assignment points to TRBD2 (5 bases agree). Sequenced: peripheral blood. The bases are TGTGCCTGGAGTGTACTGGAGGCGACCCAGTACTTC. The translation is CAWSVLEATQYF.